A selection of T cell receptor beta chains follows, all from one sample in a study of T-cell memory formation after mild COVID-19. TCRdb passed the 5' RACE reads through MiXCR, listing each CDR3 protein once. The sample lists 470,000 or so distinct CDR3 sequences, 15% to 20% occurring once. The sample comprised PBMCs or a T cell subset sorted from them (not recorded which). The receptors shown here come from an adult woman who had mild COVID-19 (a few samples of this study predate the infection). Cell type and time point are not known. CDR3s include the opening cysteine and the closing phenylalanine or tryptophan. Each record gives: J gene, D gene, V gene, clone size, CDR3 DNA, CDR3 protein. The D gene is left open where the match is weak. Some rows have no size entry. The others give once, few or many, or a class for an expanded clone.

>TRBJ2-5|NA|TRBV9|NA
TGTGCCAGCAAAGGACCTAGCGGACAGGGCCAAGAGACCCAGTACTTC
CASKGPSGQGQETQYF
>TRBJ1-4|TRBD1|TRBV12-3/TRBV12-4|few
TGTGCCAGCAGGCGGGGACAGGGAACCGAAAAACTGTTTTTT
CASRRGQGTEKLFF
>TRBJ2-7|NA|TRBV7-9|many
TGTGCCAGCAGTTCGGGTGTCGGCTACGAGCAGTACTTC
CASSSGVGYEQYF
>TRBJ2-1|NA|TRBV7-9|many
TGTGCCAGCAGCTTAGCTTTCGGCGGCGACAATGAGCAGTTCTTC
CASSLAFGGDNEQFF
>TRBJ2-1|TRBD2|TRBV5-1|NA
TGCGCCAGCAGCTATGCCGGCGGGAGCAATGAGCAGTTCTTC
CASSYAGGSNEQFF
>TRBJ2-3|TRBD2|TRBV5-1|once
TGCGCCAGCAGCCCAGAGACTAGCGCAGATACGCAGTATTTT
CASSPETSADTQYF
>TRBJ2-1|TRBD2|TRBV10-3|few
TGTGCCATCACCGAGCGGGAGGGGAATGAGCAGTTCTTC
CAITEREGNEQFF
>TRBJ2-3|NA|TRBV29-1|NA
TGCAGCGCCCTGTCGGATACGCAGTATTTT
CSALSDTQYF
>TRBJ2-1|TRBD2|TRBV6-6|NA
TGTGCCAGCAGTTACGGCACTAGCGGGTATGAGCAGTTCTTC
CASSYGTSGYEQFF
>TRBJ2-1|TRBD2|TRBV12-3/TRBV12-4|NA
TGTGCCAGCAGAGGACTAGCGGGGGGCCGCTCCTACAATGAGCAGTTCTTC
CASRGLAGGRSYNEQFF
>TRBJ2-1|TRBD2|TRBV5-4|NA
TGTGCCAGCAGCTTGGCTAGCGGGAGATCCCTCTACAATGAGCAGTTCTTC
CASSLASGRSLYNEQFF
>TRBJ1-1|NA|TRBV12-3/TRBV12-4|few
TGTGCCAGCAGTATTTCCGGAACAGCTGACACTGAAGCTTTCTTT
CASSISGTADTEAFF
>TRBJ2-7|TRBD2|TRBV7-9|NA
TGTGCCAGCAGCCCTTCGGGACTAGCGGGAGTCAACTACGAGCAGTACTTC
CASSPSGLAGVNYEQYF
>TRBJ2-2|NA|TRBV6-1|NA
TGTGCCAGCACCATTCAAGGAAGGGTGATATCGGGGGAGCTGTTTTTT
CASTIQGRVISGELFF
>TRBJ2-4|NA|TRBV15|NA
TGTGCCACCAGCAGAGATAGGAGGCTGATAGCCAAAAACATTCAGTACTTC
CATSRDRRLIAKNIQYF
>TRBJ2-3|NA|TRBV7-8|few
TGTGCCACCCAGCCCAGAGATACGCAGTATTTT
CATQPRDTQYF
>TRBJ2-1|TRBD2|TRBV5-1|few
TGCGCCAGCAGCTTGGGGCACGGGAGGGCCACGGGTGAGCAGTTCTTC
CASSLGHGRATGEQFF
>TRBJ1-2|TRBD1|TRBV5-4|NA
TGTGCCAGCAGCTCCACGGGACAGATCTATGGCTACACCTTC
CASSSTGQIYGYTF
>TRBJ2-7|NA|TRBV18|NA
TGTGCCAGCTCACCAGATCTCTCCTACGAGCAGTACTTC
CASSPDLSYEQYF
>TRBJ1-3|NA|TRBV3-1|few
TGTGCCAGCAGCCTCATCGCTGGAAACACCATATATTTT
CASSLIAGNTIYF
>TRBJ2-5|NA|TRBV29-1|NA
TGCAGCGTTGAAGACAGGGGCCACACGGAGACCCAGTACTTC
CSVEDRGHTETQYF
>TRBJ2-3|TRBD2|TRBV18|NA
TGTGCCAGCTCACCCGGCGGGGGGGGAGATACGCAGTATTTT
CASSPGGGGDTQYF
>TRBJ2-7|NA|TRBV7-2|many
TGTGCCAGCAGCTTTGGGGAGGGGGCCTACGAGCAGTACTTC
CASSFGEGAYEQYF
>TRBJ2-1|NA|TRBV5-1|few
TGCGCCAGCAGCTTGGAGCACTTAAATGAGCAGTTCTTC
CASSLEHLNEQFF
>TRBJ1-2|TRBD1|TRBV20-1|few
TGCAGTGCTAGAACCGCCGGACAGGGGGCCGGAGGCTACACCTTC
CSARTAGQGAGGYTF
>TRBJ2-3|TRBD2|TRBV30|NA
TGTGCCTGGAGTGTGTGGGCGGGGGGCAGCACAGATACGCAGTATTTT
CAWSVWAGGSTDTQYF
>TRBJ1-6|TRBD1|TRBV19|NA
TGTGCCAGTAGTATCGGACAGGCCGGACCGATTTCACCCCTCCACTTT
CASSIGQAGPISPLHF
>TRBJ2-2|TRBD2|TRBV7-2|NA
TGTGCCAGCAGCCAGGGGGTAGCGGGGGTTTCCACCGGGGAGCTGTTTTTT
CASSQGVAGVSTGELFF
>TRBJ2-3|TRBD2|TRBV3-1|few
TGTGCCAGCACCCAGACTGAACTAGCGGGAGCAGATACGCAGTATTTT
CASTQTELAGADTQYF
>TRBJ2-1|NA|TRBV7-2|many
TGTGCCAGCAGCCCGGGACGGATGTCCTACAATGAGCAGTTCTTC
CASSPGRMSYNEQFF
>TRBJ1-1|NA|TRBV7-8|many
TGTGCCAGCAGCTTGGCTGAAGGCGTTACCAAGGTCGCTTTCTTT
CASSLAEGVTKVAFF
>TRBJ2-2|NA|TRBV10-3|NA
TGTGCCATCAGTGGGAGCAGCAACACCGGGGAGCTGTTTTTT
CAISGSSNTGELFF
>TRBJ1-1|NA|TRBV7-6|few
TGTGCCAGCAGCCGATACCATGAGGGGACTGAAGCTTTCTTT
CASSRYHEGTEAFF
>TRBJ2-7|TRBD2|TRBV10-3|few
TGTGCCATCAGTGAGTCATCGGGGGGGAGCTACGAGCAGTACTTC
CAISESSGGSYEQYF
>TRBJ2-3|TRBD1|TRBV10-3|once
TGTGCCATCAGTGCCGGGACAGGGAGCACAGATACGCAGTATTTT
CAISAGTGSTDTQYF
>TRBJ2-1|TRBD2|TRBV3-1|few
TGTGCCAGCAGCCAAGAACTAGCGGGGGGAGGGCAGTTCTTC
CASSQELAGGGQFF